This T cell receptor beta chain was sequenced in a study of CXCR3-negative and CXCR3-positive naive CD8 T cells. Germline lookup yields CDR1 SQVTM and CDR2 ANQGSEA. CDR3 size: 15 residues. The method, 5' RACE with UMI labels, was used to prepare the TRB cDNA libraries. TCRdb reprocessed the 5' RACE reads, with one entry per CDR3 protein and no DNA. In all, the sample yields 100,000 to 150,000 distinct CDR3 sequences. This TCR was recovered from a human donor in good health. Some clones in this sample may be carry-over from other donors' samples. The rearrangement links TRBV29-1 to TRBJ2-7; the TCRdb D gene call, TRBD1, has no DNA to confirm it. Sequencing was carried out using naive CXCR3- CD8+ T cells from blood. Described subset: CD45RO-CCR7+CD27+CD95- naive CD8+ T cells lacking CXCR3 (TNR3-). The CDR3: CSVEDHRGISYEQYF.